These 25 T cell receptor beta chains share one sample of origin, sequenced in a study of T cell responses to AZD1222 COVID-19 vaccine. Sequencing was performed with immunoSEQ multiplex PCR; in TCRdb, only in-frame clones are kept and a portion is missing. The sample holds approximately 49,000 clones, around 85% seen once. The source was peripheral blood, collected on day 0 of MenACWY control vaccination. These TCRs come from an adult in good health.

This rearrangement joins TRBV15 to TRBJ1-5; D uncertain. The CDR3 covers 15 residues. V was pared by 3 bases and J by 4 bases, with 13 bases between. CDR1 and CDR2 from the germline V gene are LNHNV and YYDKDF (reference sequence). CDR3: CATSSAAQPNQPQHF. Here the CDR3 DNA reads TGTGCCACCAGCAGCGCCGCGCAGCCAAATCAGCCCCAGCATTTT. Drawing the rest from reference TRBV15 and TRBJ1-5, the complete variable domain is DAMVIQNPRYQVTQFGKPVTLSCSQTLNHNVMYWYQQKSSQAPKLLFHYYDKDFNNEADTPDNFQSRRPNTSFCFLDIRSPGLGDTAMYLCATSSAAQPNQPQHFGDGTRLSIL.

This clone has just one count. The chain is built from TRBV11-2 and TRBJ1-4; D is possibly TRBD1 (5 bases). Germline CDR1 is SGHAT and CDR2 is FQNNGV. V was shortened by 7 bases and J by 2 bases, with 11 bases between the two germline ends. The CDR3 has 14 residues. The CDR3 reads CASTKDTTNEKLFF. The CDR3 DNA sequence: TGTGCCAGCACCAAGGACACGACTAATGAAAAACTGTTTTTT.

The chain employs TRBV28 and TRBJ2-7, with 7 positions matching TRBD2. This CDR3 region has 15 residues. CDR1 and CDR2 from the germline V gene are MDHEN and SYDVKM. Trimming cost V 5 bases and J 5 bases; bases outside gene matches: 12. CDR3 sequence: CASSQLAEDLHEQYF. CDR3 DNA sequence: TGTGCCAGCAGTCAGCTAGCGGAAGATCTCCACGAGCAGTACTTC.

CDR3 loop: CASGPTKGQETQYF. The CDR3 nucleotides read TGTGCTAGTGGCCCTACAAAGGGGCAAGAGACCCAGTACTTC. The chain has TRBV12-5 and TRBJ2-5; possible D gene TRBD1, 5 bases. The V end lost 6 bases, the J end lost 2 bases, and 13 bases lay between the germline ends. The CDR3 is 14 residues long. CDR1 and CDR2 (germline): LGHNT, FRNRAP.

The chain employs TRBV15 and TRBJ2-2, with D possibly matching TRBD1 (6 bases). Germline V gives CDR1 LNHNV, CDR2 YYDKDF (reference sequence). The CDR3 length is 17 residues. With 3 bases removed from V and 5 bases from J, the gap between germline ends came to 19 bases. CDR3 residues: CATSSPTQGDMTGELFF. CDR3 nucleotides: TGTGCCACCAGCAGTCCTACACAGGGTGATATGACCGGGGAGCTGTTTTTT.

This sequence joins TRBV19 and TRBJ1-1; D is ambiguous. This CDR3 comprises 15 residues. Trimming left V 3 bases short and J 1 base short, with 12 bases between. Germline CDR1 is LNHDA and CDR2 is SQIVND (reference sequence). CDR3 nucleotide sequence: TGTGCCAGTAGTATTAGTAAACGGGGGAACACTGAAGCTTTCTTT. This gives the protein CASSISKRGNTEAFF.

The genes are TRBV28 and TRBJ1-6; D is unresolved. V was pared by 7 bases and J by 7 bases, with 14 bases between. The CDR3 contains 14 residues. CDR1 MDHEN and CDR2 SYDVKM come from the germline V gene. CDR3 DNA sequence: TGTGCCAGCAACGAACAGCGACGCAATTCACCCCTCCACTTT. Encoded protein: CASNEQRRNSPLHF.

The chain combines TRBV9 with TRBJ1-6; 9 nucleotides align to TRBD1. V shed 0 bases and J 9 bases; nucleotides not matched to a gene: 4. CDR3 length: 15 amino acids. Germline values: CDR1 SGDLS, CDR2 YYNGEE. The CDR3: CASSVGQTGGSPLHF. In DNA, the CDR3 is TGTGCCAGCAGCGTAGGTCAGACAGGGGGTTCACCCCTCCACTTT.

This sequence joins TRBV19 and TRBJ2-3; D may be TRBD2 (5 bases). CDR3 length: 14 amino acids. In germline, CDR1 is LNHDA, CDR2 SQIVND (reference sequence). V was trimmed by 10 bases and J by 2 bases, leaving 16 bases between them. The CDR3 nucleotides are TGTGCCACCAGCGGAACAACTACCACAGATACGCAGTATTTT. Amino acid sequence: CATSGTTTTDTQYF.

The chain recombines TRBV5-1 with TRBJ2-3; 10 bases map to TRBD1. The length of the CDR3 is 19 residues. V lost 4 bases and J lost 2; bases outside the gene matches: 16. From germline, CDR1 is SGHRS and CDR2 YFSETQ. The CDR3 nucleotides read TGCGCCAGCAGCCTCATTCTTCAGACCGGGACAGGGGTCACAGATACGCAGTATTTT. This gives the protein CASSLILQTGTGVTDTQYF.

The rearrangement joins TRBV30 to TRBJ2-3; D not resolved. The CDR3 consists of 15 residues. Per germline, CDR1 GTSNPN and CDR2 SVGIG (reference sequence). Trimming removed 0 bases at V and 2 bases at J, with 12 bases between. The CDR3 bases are TGTGCCTGGAGTGTTCGGGCTGACAACACAGATACGCAGTATTTT. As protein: CAWSVRADNTDTQYF. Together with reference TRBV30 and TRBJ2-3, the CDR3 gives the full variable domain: SQTIHQWPATLVQPVGSPLSLECTVEGTSNPNLYWYRQAAGRGLQLLFYSVGIGQISSEVPQNLSASRPQDRQFILSSKKLLLSDSGFYLCAWSVRADNTDTQYFGPGTRLTVL.

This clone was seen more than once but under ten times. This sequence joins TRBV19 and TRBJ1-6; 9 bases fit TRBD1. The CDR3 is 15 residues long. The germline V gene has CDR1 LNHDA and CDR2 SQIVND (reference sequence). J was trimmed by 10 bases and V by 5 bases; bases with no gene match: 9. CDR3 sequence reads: CASSAGQGQWSPLHF. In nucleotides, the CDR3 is TGTGCCAGTAGTGCAGGACAGGGGCAGTGGTCACCCCTCCACTTT.

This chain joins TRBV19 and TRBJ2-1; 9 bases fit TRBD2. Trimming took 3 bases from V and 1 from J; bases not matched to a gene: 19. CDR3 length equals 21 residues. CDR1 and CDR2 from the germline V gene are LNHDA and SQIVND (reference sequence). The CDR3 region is CASSIFAYWREGLGSYNEQFF. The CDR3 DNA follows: TGTGCCAGTAGTATCTTTGCGTATTGGCGGGAGGGCCTCGGGTCCTACAATGAGCAGTTCTTC.

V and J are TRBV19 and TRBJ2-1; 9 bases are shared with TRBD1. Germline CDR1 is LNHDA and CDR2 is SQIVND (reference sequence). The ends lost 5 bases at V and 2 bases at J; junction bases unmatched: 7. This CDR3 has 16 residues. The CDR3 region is CASSATGQGPYNEQFF. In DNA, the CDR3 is TGTGCCAGTAGTGCCACGGGACAGGGACCCTACAATGAGCAGTTCTTC.

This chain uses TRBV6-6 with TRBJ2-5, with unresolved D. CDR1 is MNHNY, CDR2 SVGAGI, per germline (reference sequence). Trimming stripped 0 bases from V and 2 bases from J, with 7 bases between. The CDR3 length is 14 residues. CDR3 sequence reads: CASSYSGIQETQYF. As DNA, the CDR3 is TGTGCCAGCAGTTACTCCGGTATACAAGAGACCCAGTACTTC.

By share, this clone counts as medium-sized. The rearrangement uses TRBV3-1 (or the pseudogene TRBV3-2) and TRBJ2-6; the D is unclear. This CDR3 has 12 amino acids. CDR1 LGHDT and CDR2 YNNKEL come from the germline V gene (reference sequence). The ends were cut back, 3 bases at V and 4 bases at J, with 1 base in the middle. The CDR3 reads CASSQGANVLTF. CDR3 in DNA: TGTGCCAGCAGCCAGGGGGCCAACGTCCTGACTTTC.

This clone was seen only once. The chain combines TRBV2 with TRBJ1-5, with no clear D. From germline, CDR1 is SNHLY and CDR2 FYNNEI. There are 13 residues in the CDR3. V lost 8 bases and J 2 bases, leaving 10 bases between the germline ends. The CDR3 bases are TGTGCCAGCCGCATGACTGGCAATCAGCCCCAGCATTTT. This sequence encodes CASRMTGNQPQHF.

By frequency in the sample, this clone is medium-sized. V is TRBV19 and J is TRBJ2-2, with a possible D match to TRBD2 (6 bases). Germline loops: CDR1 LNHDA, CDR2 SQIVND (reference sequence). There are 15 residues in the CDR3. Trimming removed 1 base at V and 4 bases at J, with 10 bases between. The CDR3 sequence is CASSIGRTTTGELFF. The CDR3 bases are TGTGCCAGTAGTATAGGAAGGACTACCACCGGGGAGCTGTTTTTT.

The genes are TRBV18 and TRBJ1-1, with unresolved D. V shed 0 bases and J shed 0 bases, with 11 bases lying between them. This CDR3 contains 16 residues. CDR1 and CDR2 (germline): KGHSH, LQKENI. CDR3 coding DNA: TGTGCCAGCTCACCACCGGGTAGAGCAATGAACACTGAAGCTTTCTTT. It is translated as CASSPPGRAMNTEAFF.

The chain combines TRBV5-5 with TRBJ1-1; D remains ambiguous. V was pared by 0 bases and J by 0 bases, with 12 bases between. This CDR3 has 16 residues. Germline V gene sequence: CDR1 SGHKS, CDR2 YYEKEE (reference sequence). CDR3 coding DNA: TGTGCCAGCAGCTTGGAGGCAGGTTTCATGAACACTGAAGCTTTCTTT. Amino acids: CASSLEAGFMNTEAFF.

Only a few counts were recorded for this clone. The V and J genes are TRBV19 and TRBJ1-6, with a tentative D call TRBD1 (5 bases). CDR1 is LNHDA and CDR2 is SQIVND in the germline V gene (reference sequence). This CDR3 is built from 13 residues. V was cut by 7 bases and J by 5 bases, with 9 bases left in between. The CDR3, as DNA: TGTGCCAGTAAGAGGGGTCATAATTCACCCCTCCACTTT. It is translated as CASKRGHNSPLHF.

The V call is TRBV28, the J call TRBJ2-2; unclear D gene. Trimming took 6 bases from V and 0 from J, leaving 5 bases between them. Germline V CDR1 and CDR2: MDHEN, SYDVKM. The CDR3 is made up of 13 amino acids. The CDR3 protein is CASRGTNTGELFF. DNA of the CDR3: TGTGCCAGCAGGGGCACGAACACCGGGGAGCTGTTTTTT.

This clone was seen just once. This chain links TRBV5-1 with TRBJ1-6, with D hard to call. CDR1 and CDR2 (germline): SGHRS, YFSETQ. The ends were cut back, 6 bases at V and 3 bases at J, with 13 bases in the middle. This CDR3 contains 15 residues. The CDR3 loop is CASTEDRNYNSPLHF. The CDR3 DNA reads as TGCGCCAGCACCGAGGACCGCAACTATAATTCACCCCTCCACTTT.

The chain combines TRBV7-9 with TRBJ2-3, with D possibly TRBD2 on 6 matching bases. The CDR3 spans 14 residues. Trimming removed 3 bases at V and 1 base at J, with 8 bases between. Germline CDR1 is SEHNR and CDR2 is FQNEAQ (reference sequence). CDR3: CASSLASGTDTQYF. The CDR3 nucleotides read TGTGCCAGCAGCTTGGCTAGCGGCACAGATACGCAGTATTTT.

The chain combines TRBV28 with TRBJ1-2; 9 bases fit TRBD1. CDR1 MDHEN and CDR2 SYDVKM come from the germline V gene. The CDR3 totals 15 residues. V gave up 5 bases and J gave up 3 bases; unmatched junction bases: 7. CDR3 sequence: CASSGTGLGDYGYTF. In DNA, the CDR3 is TGTGCCAGCAGTGGGACAGGGTTGGGGGACTATGGCTACACCTTC.